Below are 12 T cell receptor beta chains sequenced from a single sample in a study. MiXCR was run by TCRdb on the reads, yielding one entry per CDR3 protein. The data contain about 16,000 distinct CDR3 sequences, about 35% of them singletons. What was sequenced was blood. Receptors were obtained from a human donor.

The chain has TRBV18 and TRBJ1-1; D not resolved. V lost 2 bases and J 12 bases, leaving 7 bases between the germline ends. Germline values: CDR1 KGHSH, CDR2 LQKENI. The CDR3 length is 10 residues. The DNA for the CDR3 is TGTGCCAGCTCACCATCGAGGACTTTCTTT. Amino acid sequence: CASSPSRTFF.

Notes on this clonotype: The junction and the germline gene differ at one end; a read error may be behind it. The chain employs TRBV4-1 and TRBJ2-5; possible D gene TRBD2, 6 bases. CDR1 is MGHRA, CDR2 YSYEKL, per germline. The CDR3 is made up of 11 amino acids. The CDR3 coding sequence is TGCGCCAGCAGCCAAGATATGTGGAGGGACTTC. Its protein is CASSQDMWRDF.

In regard to this clonotype: At one end the junction does not follow the germline gene, possibly because of a read error. The genes are TRBV18 and TRBJ1-3; D is perhaps TRBD1 (6 bases). CDR1 is KGHSH, CDR2 LQKENI, per germline. The CDR3 extends over 16 amino acids. The DNA of the CDR3 is TGTGCCAGCTCCCCGAGGGACACCAGCTCTGGAAACAACATATATTTT. It is translated as CASSPRDTSSGNNIYF. Full variable domain (remainder filled in from reference TRBV18 and TRBJ1-3): NAGVMQNPRHLVRRRGQEARLRCSPMKGHSHVYWYRQLPEEGLKFMVYLQKENIIDESGMPKERFSAEFPKEGPSILRIQQVVRGDSAAYFCASSPRDTSSGNNIYFGEGSWLTVV.

This chain connects TRBV6-2 or TRBV6-3 to TRBJ1-2; D is uncertain. Trimming stripped 4 bases from V and 8 bases from J, with 29 bases between. The CDR3 is 18 residues long. Germline-derived CDR1 and CDR2 are MNHEY and SVGEGT. CDR3 sequence (DNA): TGTGCCAGCAGTTCGATAAGCGGCCGCCATGGAGGGATATCGGGCTACACCTTC. Translating gives CASSSISGRHGGISGYTF.

The chain recombines TRBV4-3 with TRBJ2-7, with D possibly TRBD2 on 5 matching bases. Deletions cut 0 bases from V and 3 bases from J, with 12 bases between. CDR1 and CDR2 from the germline V gene are LGHNA and YSLEER. The CDR3 runs to 15 residues. The CDR3 nucleotides are TGCGCCAGCAGCCAAGATACGGGGTATGACTACGAGCAGTACTTC. Protein: CASSQDTGYDYEQYF.

This clonotype is termed medium-sized. V is TRBV30 and J is TRBJ1-2; D is unclear. CDR1 and CDR2 from the germline V gene are GTSNPN and SVGIG (reference sequence). The CDR3 spans 11 residues. As DNA, the CDR3 is TGTGTTTTTTCAGAAGCCTATGGCTACACCTTC. Protein: CVFSEAYGYTF.

This clonotype was seen a few times. The chain joins TRBV4-2 to TRBJ2-7; 11 nucleotides align to TRBD2. CDR1 is LGHNA, CDR2 YNFKEQ, per germline. Germline trimming cut 1 base from V and 4 bases from J; bases unmatched to any gene: 6. The CDR3 has 16 amino acids. The CDR3 sequence: CASSQGSGTSGYEQYF. The CDR3 region has the DNA TGTGCCAGCAGCCAAGGTTCCGGGACTAGCGGTTACGAGCAGTACTTC.

The V gene is TRBV30, the J gene TRBJ1-1; unclear D gene. CDR1 is GTSNPN, CDR2 SVGIG, per germline (reference sequence). This CDR3 has 9 amino acids. Trimming took 3 bases from V and 7 from J, leaving 3 bases between them. CDR3 DNA: TGTGCCTGGAGGGTTGAAGCTTTCTTT. Residues: CAWRVEAFF.

This clonotype has at least ten counts. V gene TRBV4-3 combines with J gene TRBJ1-4; the match to TRBD1 covers 7 bases. Looked up from germline, CDR1 is LGHNA and CDR2 is YSLEER. This CDR3 comprises 16 residues. The ends lost 0 bases at V and 3 bases at J; junction bases unmatched: 4. The DNA of the CDR3 is TGCGCCAGCAGCCAAGATCCCGACAGGGCTAATGAAAAACTGTTTTTT. Translating it yields CASSQDPDRANEKLFF.

The chain carries TRBV4-3 and TRBJ2-7; 8 bases map to TRBD2. Germline trimming cut 0 bases from V and 7 bases from J; bases unmatched to any gene: 5. The CDR3 has 14 residues. Germline V gene data show CDR1 as LGHNA and CDR2 as YSLEER. The CDR3 reads CASSQEGTSGEQYF. DNA of the CDR3: TGCGCCAGCAGCCAAGAGGGAACTAGCGGTGAGCAGTACTTC.

Comment on this clonotype: A much larger clonotype is one base distant, so this may be a read error. The chain carries TRBV4-2 and TRBJ2-7, with TRBD2 matching over 7 bases. Germline V gene lookup returns CDR1 LGHNA and CDR2 YNFKEQ. This CDR3 is 16 amino acids long. CDR3 in DNA: TGTGTCAGCAGCCAGGGAGGTCAGGGAGGGTTCTACGAGCAGTACTTC. Translation gives CVSSQGGQGGFYEQYF.

This chain links TRBV4-3 with TRBJ2-4; 11 bases are shared with TRBD2. The CDR3 sequence is 22 residues long. Trimming took 0 bases from V and 2 from J; bases not matched to a gene: 18. In germline, CDR1 is LGHNA, CDR2 YSLEER. CDR3 amino acids: CASSQEILLAGVSQPSKNIQYF. The CDR3 nucleotides read TGCGCCAGCAGCCAAGAGATCCTACTAGCGGGAGTTTCGCAGCCTTCCAAAAACATTCAGTACTTC.